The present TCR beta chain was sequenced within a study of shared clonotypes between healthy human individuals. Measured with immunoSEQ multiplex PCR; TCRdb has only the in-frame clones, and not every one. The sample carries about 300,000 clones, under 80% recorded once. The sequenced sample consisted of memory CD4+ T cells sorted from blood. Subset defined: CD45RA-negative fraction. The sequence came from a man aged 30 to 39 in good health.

DNA for the CDR3: TGTGCCAGCAGCTTAATCAGGGCCTACGAGCAGTACTTC. Translating it yields CASSLIRAYEQYF. This chain uses TRBV7-2 with TRBJ2-7, with a possible D match to TRBD1 (5 bases). This CDR3 is built from 13 residues. Between the trimmed V and J ends, which lost 2 bases and 2 bases, there was a span of 7 bases. Germline V gene data show CDR1 as SGHTA and CDR2 as FQGNSA.